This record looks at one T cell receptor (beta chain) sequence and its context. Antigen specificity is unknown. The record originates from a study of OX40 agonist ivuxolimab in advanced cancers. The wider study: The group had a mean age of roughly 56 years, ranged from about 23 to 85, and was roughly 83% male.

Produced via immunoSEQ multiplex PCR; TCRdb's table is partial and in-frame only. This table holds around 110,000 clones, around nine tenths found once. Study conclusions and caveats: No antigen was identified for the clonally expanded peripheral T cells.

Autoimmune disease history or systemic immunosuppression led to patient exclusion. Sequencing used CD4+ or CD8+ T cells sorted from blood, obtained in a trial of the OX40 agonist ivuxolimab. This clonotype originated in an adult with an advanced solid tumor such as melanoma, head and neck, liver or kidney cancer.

CDR3 in DNA: TGTGCCATCAGTGAGTCTTCGTCTTTCGGCAGTGAAGCTTTCTTT. This translates into CAISESSSFGSEAFF. The chain recombines TRBV10-3 with TRBJ1-1; D unclear. CDR3 length equals 15 residues. Germline loops: CDR1 ENHRY, CDR2 SYGVKD. The V end was cut by 0 bases, the J end by 7 bases, with 15 bases between.